Sequencing of this TCR beta chain was carried out in a study of blood T cells in healthy people across ages (dated by TCRdb to 2015 to 2017). For the study in its entirety: In model experiments, template switching captured about one uniquely barcoded TCR beta cDNA molecule for every two T cells. Age-related changes in TCR beta repertoire diversity were measured in the study by deep sequencing normalized with unique cDNA molecular identifiers. Using the same blood draw, the study looked at two additional independent replicas of 1 million unique cDNA reads for two donors, one aged 18 to 30 and the other aged 80 or older. Four age groups were formed from the donors: young (average approximately 16 years), middle-aged (just under 40), aged (about 62) and long-lived (approximately 80). To avoid experimental bias, donors of different ages were distributed randomly across sequencing lanes.

Preparation of the library involved 5' RACE. The second PCR ran for roughly 7 to 12 cycles and used a J-beta primer mix along with a sample-barcoded 5' primer. Each TCR beta cDNA molecule received a unique molecular identifier from a template-switch 5' adaptor carrying 12 random nucleotides. Each sample yielded at least 3 million CDR3-containing paired-end reads. The Mint cDNA synthesis kit, primed by a TRBC-specific oligonucleotide, was used to synthesize first-strand cDNA from all RNA. After uracil-DNA glycosylase treatment, a first 18-cycle PCR used universal primers M1SS and BC2_uni_R on all cDNA. In the paper's pipeline: For normalization, 1 million high-quality reads were randomly selected from each sample, with every read carrying a distinct molecular identifier. Reads with shared molecular identifiers were discarded instead of being binned into consensus sequences. CDR3 identification, clonotype clustering and error correction used MiTCR with a Q25 quality threshold and the strictest error-elimination algorithm. A nonparametric unseen species model with Euler transformation was used to estimate lower-bound total TCR beta diversity. TCRdb cleaned the public reads at Q25 with fastp, built clones with MiXCR and kept in-frame beta chains. Records with the same CDR3 protein are collapsed into one entry carrying the most frequent genes and DNA. TCRdb's processing, not the authors', yielded these V and J calls. The sample data list approximately 1,700,000 distinct CDR3 sequences, and about 39% of these were observed just once. More than 20% of the sample goes to the ten largest clones.

What the study reported, not specific to this receptor: Because the CMV infection status of the donors was unknown, age-related changes in expanded clonotypes may potentially have been confounded. The percentage of naive T cells measured by flow cytometry correlated strongly with observed TCR beta diversity. Compared with the aged group, more naive CD4+ T cells, fewer expanded clones and increased TCR diversity were shown by the long-lived group, suggesting age selection. Bulk unsorted PBMC profiling prevented conclusive comparison of naive and antigen-experienced compartments. As age increased, observed TCR beta diversity per million T cells dropped in a roughly linear way, and a significant reduction was already evident by age roughly 40. Estimates of total diversity based on one million sequenced T cells were considered lower bounds and underestimates.

Systemically healthy Caucasian individuals from Russia, 35 to 50 in total and aged roughly 6 to 100 years, were included as donors. About 9.6 milliliters of peripheral blood were collected from each donor into EDTA-treated Vacutainer tubes. PBMCs were isolated by Ficoll-Paque density-gradient centrifugation, with at least 7 million obtained per sample. Total RNA was extracted from PBMCs with Trizol reagent, with at least 6 micrograms obtained per sample. The percentages of naive CD45RAhigh/CD27high T cells were determined by flow cytometry on a PBMC aliquot from every donor. The table lists this clonotype with a few counts. The antigen this receptor binds is unknown. No much larger clonotype is one base removed from it; base qualities were not supplied. The CDR3 measures 15 amino acids from cysteine to phenylalanine. CDR3 DNA is the only sequence kept; it has 45 bases, read in frame from the first base. Clipping removes 6 bases from V and 3 bases from J, with 7 as the unmatched junction base count. Taken from the germline V gene, the CDR1 and CDR2 loops are SNHLY and FYNNEI.

Recombination connected TRBV2 to TRBJ1-5, with 8 junctional bases fitting TRBD1. The source of this sequence is a human donor in good health. Input material: blood. The sequenced DNA: TGTGCCAGCAGGTACACGACAGGGGTCAATCAGCCCCAGCATTTT. Protein translation: CASRYTTGVNQPQHF.